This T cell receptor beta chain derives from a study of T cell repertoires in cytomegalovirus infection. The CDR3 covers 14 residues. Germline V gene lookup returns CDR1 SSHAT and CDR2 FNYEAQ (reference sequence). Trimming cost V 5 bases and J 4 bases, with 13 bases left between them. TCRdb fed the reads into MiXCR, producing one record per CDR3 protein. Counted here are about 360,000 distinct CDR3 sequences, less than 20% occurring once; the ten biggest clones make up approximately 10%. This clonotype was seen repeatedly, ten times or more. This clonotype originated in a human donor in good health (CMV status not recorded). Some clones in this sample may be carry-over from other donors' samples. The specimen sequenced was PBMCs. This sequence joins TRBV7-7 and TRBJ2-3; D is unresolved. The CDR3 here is CASSLLFSSDTQYF. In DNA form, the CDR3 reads TGTGCCAGCAGCCTCTTATTCTCGTCAGATACGCAGTATTTT.